This TCR beta chain was recorded in a study of human T cells and chemical hapten exposure. TCRdb ran MiXCR on the RACE reads and lists one entry per CDR3 protein. The sample yields roughly 180,000 distinct CDR3 sequences, around 24% seen once. Findings of the study overall: It should be noted that donors had alopecia, so their immune response may differ from healthy people's.

The sample's time point: patch test 1, 2 weeks after DPC sensitization. Treatment specified: therapeutic diphenylcyclopropenone sensitization with weekly scalp DPC. The donor pool consisted of alopecia patients aged 18 to 70 years, considered suitable for DPC. Unfractionated whole blood was the source of the extracted total RNA. As concerns this clonotype: Its antigen is still unknown.

The germline V gene encodes CDR1 KGHSH and CDR2 LQKENI. This CDR3 spans 15 amino acids. V lost 5 bases to trimming and J lost 6 bases, with 17 bases between them. V gene TRBV18 combines with J gene TRBJ1-5; D is undetermined. The TCR sequence derives from a woman in her forties or fifties with alopecia areata. Some clones in this sample may be carry-over from other donors' samples. Specimen: whole blood, collected in connection with sensitization to the hapten diphenylcyclopropenone (DPC). CDR3 amino acids: CASSSQWERGQPQHF. The CDR3 nucleotides read TGTGCCAGCTCAAGCCAATGGGAGCGGGGTCAGCCCCAGCATTTT. Looking up the rest from reference TRBV18 and TRBJ1-5 gives the full variable domain: NAGVMQNPRHLVRRRGQEARLRCSPMKGHSHVYWYRQLPEEGLKFMVYLQKENIIDESGMPKERFSAEFPKEGPSILRIQQVVRGDSAAYFCASSSQWERGQPQHFGDGTRLSIL.